Following are 14 T cell receptor beta chains from one sample sequenced in a study of CD8+ T cells in alopecia areata. Scientists pooled cutaneous lymph node cells and sorted them on CD4, CD8alpha, NKG2D, NKG2ACE and other markers. Sequencing templates came from extracted RNA that was reverse transcribed into cDNA. The method was immunoSEQ multiplex PCR; TCRdb's version includes in-frame clones alone and lacks a portion of them. The repertoire consists of approximately 280,000 clones, none detected only once. Material for sequencing was CD4+ T cells sorted from a lymph node. All receptors derive from a C3H/HeJ mouse with alopecia areata. The strain's MHC type: H2-k.

This clone was observed a handful of times. Gene names follow the mouse nomenclature. The read is 4 residues too short to cover the CDR3 end, so that end is filled in from the germline J gene. The rearrangement links TRBV26 to TRBJ2-3; the match to TRBD1 covers 7 bases. The J segment lost 0 bases and the V segment lost 11 bases, leaving 2 bases of the junction unmatched. The germline V gene encodes CDR1 KGHPV and CDR2 FQNQEV (reference sequence). The length of the CDR3 is 12 residues. CDR3 residues: CAVRGSAETLYF. The sequenced part of the CDR3 DNA is TGTGCCGTCAGGGGGAGTGCAGAA. Full variable domain (missing parts from reference TRBV26 and TRBJ2-3): NSKVIQTPRYLVKGQGQKAKMRCIPEKGHPVVFWYQQNKNNEFKFLINFQNQEVLQQIDMTEKRFSAECPSNSPCSLEIQSSEAGDSALYLCAVRGSAETLYFGSGTRLTVL.

A remark on this clone: The germline and genes are mouse ones. Sequencing ends 3 residues short of the CDR3 end; the germline J gene provides the rest. The sample has other DNA sequences that encode this CDR3 too. The chain carries TRBV13-1 and TRBJ1-6; TRBD1 matches at 9 bases. TRBJ1-6 is an ORF for which the function is uncertain. V was pared by 1 base and J by 7 bases, with 6 bases of the junction left unmatched. The CDR3 runs to 16 residues. CDR1 is NSHNY and CDR2 is SYGAGN in the germline V gene. The CDR3 bases that were read are TGTGCCAGCAGTGATCGACAGGGGGGGATGAATTCGCCC. It is translated as CASSDRQGGMNSP. The CDR3 reads in full as CASSDRQGGMNSPLYF.

As for this clone: Gene names and germline match the mouse. The read comes to an end 4 residues before the CDR3 does, leaving the germline J gene to fill in the end. The chain joins TRBV13-1 to TRBJ2-1, with D perhaps TRBD1 (6 bases). V was clipped by 3 bases and J by 1 base, with 14 bases between them. This CDR3 is built from 16 residues. Looked up from germline, CDR1 is NSHNY and CDR2 is SYGAGN. CDR3: CASSGRRDINYAEQFF. The sequenced part of the CDR3 DNA is TGTGCCAGCAGTGGCCGCCGGGACATAAACTATGCT.

Comments on this clone: The gene names here belong to mouse. The read ends 4 residues before the CDR3 terminus; that terminus is restored from the germline J gene. V usage is TRBV13-3 and J usage is TRBJ2-7; D is unresolved. Germline V gene data show CDR1 as NNHDY and CDR2 as SYVADS. This CDR3 is 13 amino acids long. CDR3 DNA (partial): TGTGCCAGCAGTGATGCAACACAGTAT. Protein product: CASSDATQY. The full CDR3 protein is CASSDATQYEQYF.

This clone occurred a few times. Genes here carry mouse names. The CDR3 end falls 4 residues outside the read, so it is completed with the germline J gene. This chain joins TRBV13-1 and TRBJ2-2; 7 nucleotides line up with TRBD1. Germline values: CDR1 NSHNY, CDR2 SYGAGN. Trimming took 5 bases from V and 0 from J; bases not matched to a gene: 4. The CDR3 is 15 amino acids. The CDR3 protein is CASREGQSNTGQLYF. The DNA read from the CDR3 is TGTGCCAGCAGGGAGGGACAGTCAAACACCGGG.

A note on this clone: Genes and germline are mouse. The CDR3 end is not reached by the read, which stops 4 residues before it; the germline J gene fills it in. The genes are TRBV19 and TRBJ1-1, with TRBD1 as a possible D gene (5 bases). The CDR3 totals 13 residues. Germline loops: CDR1 FNHDT, CDR2 SITEND (reference sequence). Trimming stripped 2 bases from V and 3 bases from J, with 8 bases between. The part of the CDR3 DNA that was read is TGTGCCAGCAGTATCAGGGAGGACACA. It translates to CASSIREDT. The whole CDR3 protein is CASSIREDTEVFF.

In this sample, this clone turned up a few times. Gene names refer to mouse genes. The read finishes 4 residues shy of the CDR3 end, and the germline J gene is used to complete it. The chain is built from TRBV13-3 and TRBJ2-2; 7 bases map to TRBD1. This CDR3 spans 17 amino acids. The germline V gene has CDR1 NNHDY and CDR2 SYVADS. Losses at the gene ends were 1 base for V and 0 bases for J; bases not matched to a gene: 6. The CDR3 bases that were read are TGTGCCAGCAGTGATCCTCGACAGGGATCAAACACCGGG. It specifies CASSDPRQGSNTG. The whole CDR3 protein is CASSDPRQGSNTGQLYF.

Worth noting for this clone: Gene and germline names: mouse. The CDR3 is cut off 4 residues early in the read; its end comes from the germline J gene. Other DNA variants within this sample encode the same CDR3. The chain recombines TRBV13-1 with TRBJ2-5; 7 bases line up with TRBD2. Trimming removed 5 bases from V and 3 bases from J; junction bases left unmatched: 0. CDR3 length: 12 residues. Germline-derived CDR1 and CDR2 are NSHNY and SYGAGN. The CDR3 region is CASSWGQDTQYF. Incomplete CDR3 DNA: TGTGCCAGCAGCTGGGGGCAAGAC.

There are many counts of this clone. Gene labels here are mouse ones. The CDR3 reads CASSLVGDRDYNSPLYF. CDR3 DNA, as far as it was read: TGTGCCAGCAGCTTAGTCGGGGACAGGGACTATAATTCGCCC. The chain combines TRBV3 with TRBJ1-6; 9 nucleotides match TRBD1. The read falls 3 residues short of the CDR3 end, and the missing part is taken from the germline J gene. TRBJ1-6 is identified as an open reading frame with a role that is uncertain. Losses at the gene ends were 1 base for V and 3 bases for J; bases not matched to a gene: 4. Germline CDR1 is SNHLY and CDR2 is FYNGKV (reference sequence). The CDR3 covers 17 residues.

A few counts support this clone. Gene names are mouse gene names. From the germline J gene comes the end of the CDR3, since the read stops 4 residues before it. The sample has other DNA sequences that encode this CDR3 too. The chain has TRBV13-1 and TRBJ1-2; 7 nucleotides line up with TRBD1. The CDR3 covers 15 residues. After removal of 3 bases from V and 0 bases from J, the junction contained 5 bases not matched to a gene. Per germline, CDR1 NSHNY and CDR2 SYGAGN. Partial CDR3 DNA: TGTGCCAGCAGTGGGCACAGGGGCGCAAACTCC. It yields the protein CASSGHRGANS. The CDR3 in its entirety is CASSGHRGANSDYTF.

This clone appeared a few times. Mouse names are used for the genes. The CDR3 goes on 3 residues after the read ends, and that part is filled in from the germline J gene. V usage is TRBV13-1 and J usage is TRBJ1-6; 9 bases line up with TRBD1. TRBJ1-6 has ORF status, its function being uncertain. Germline trimming cut 5 bases from V and 3 bases from J; bases unmatched to any gene: 6. This CDR3 is 16 amino acids long. Germline V CDR1 and CDR2: NSHNY, SYGAGN. CDR3 region: CASSPGTGYYNSPLYF. Incomplete CDR3 DNA: TGTGCCAGCAGCCCCGGGACAGGGTACTATAATTCGCCC.

The table lists this clone with a few counts. Genes and germline are mouse. Read data end 4 residues before the CDR3 end; the end is taken from the germline J gene. The genes are TRBV1 and TRBJ2-7; perhaps TRBD1 as D (5 bases). Germline V gene sequence: CDR1 NSQYPW, CDR2 LRSPGD (reference sequence). The CDR3 spans 12 residues. V was shortened by 7 bases and J by 0 bases, with 7 bases between the two germline ends. The CDR3 spells CTCKGSSYEQYF. The CDR3 bases that were read are TGCACCTGCAAGGGGAGCTCCTAT.

In regard to this clone: Germline and genes: mouse. The read stops 4 residues short of the end of the CDR3; the missing end is completed from the germline J gene. The chain recombines TRBV19 with TRBJ1-1; TRBD1 might be the D (5 bases). The CDR3 is made up of 14 amino acids. V lost 1 base, J lost 4 bases, and 11 bases lay in between. Germline CDR1 FNHDT, CDR2 SITEND (reference sequence). The part of the CDR3 DNA that was read is TGTGCCAGCAGTATATTCGACAGACTCACA. Its translation is CASSIFDRLT. The CDR3 as a whole reads CASSIFDRLTEVFF.

Details on this clone: Genes and germline come from the mouse. The read terminates 4 residues ahead of where the CDR3 ends, so the germline J gene completes it. Other DNA sequences of this sample code for an identical CDR3. This chain connects TRBV1 to TRBJ2-7, with 11 nucleotides matching TRBD2. The V and J ends lost 1 base and 3 bases, in that order; junction bases with no gene match: 2. The CDR3 length is 15 residues. The germline V gene encodes CDR1 NSQYPW and CDR2 LRSPGD (reference sequence). The sequenced part of the CDR3 DNA is TGCACCTGCAGTGCAGTCGGGACTGGGGGCTAT. Encoded protein: CTCSAVGTGGY. The entire CDR3 reads CTCSAVGTGGYEQYF.